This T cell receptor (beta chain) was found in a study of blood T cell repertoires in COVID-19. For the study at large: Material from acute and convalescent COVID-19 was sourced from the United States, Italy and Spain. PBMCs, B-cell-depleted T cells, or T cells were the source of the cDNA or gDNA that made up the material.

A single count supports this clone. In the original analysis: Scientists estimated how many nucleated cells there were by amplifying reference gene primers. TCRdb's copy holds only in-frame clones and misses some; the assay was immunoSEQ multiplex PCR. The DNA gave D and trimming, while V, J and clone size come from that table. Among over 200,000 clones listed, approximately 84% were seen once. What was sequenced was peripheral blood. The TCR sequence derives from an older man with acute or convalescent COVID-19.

CDR3 DNA sequence: TGTGCCAGCACCAGGGGACCCTCCTACAATGAGCAGTTCTTC. As protein: CASTRGPSYNEQFF. This chain connects TRBV5-8 to TRBJ2-1; a weak D match, TRBD1 (6 bases). There are 14 residues in the CDR3. V lost 6 bases and J lost 0, with 10 bases in between. Germline CDR1 and CDR2: SGHTS and YDEGEE.